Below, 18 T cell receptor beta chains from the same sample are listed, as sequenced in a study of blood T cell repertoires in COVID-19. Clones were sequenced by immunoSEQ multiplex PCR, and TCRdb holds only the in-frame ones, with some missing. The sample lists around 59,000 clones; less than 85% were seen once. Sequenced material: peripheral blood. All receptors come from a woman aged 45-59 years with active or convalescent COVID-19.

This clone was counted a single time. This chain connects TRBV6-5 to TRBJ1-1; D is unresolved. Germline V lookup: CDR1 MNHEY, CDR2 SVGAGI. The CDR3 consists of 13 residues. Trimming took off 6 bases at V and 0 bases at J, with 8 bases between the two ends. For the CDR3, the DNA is TGTGCCAGCAGAAGAACATTGAACACTGAAGCTTTCTTT. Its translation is CASRRTLNTEAFF.

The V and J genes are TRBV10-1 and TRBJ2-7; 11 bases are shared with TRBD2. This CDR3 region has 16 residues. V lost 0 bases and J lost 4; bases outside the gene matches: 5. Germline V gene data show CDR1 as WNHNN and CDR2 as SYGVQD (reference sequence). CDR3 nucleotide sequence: TGCGCCAGCAGTGAGTCGAGACTAGCGGGATCTTACGAGCAGTACTTC. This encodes CASSESRLAGSYEQYF.

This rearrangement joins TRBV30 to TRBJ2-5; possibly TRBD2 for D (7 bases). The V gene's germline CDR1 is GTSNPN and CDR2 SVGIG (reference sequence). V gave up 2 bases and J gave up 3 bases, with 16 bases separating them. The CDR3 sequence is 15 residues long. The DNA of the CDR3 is TGTGCCTGGAGTACTCAAAGGGGGGGAGAAGAGACCCAGTACTTC. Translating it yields CAWSTQRGGEETQYF.

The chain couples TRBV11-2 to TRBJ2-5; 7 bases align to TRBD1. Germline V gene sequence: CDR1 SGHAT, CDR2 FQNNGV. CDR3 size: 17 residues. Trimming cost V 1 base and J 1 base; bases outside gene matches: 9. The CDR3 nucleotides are TGTGCCAGCAGCTTAGGTTTGGCAGGGGGTAGCCAAGAGACCCAGTACTTC. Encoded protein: CASSLGLAGGSQETQYF.

The CDR3 loop is CASSETGTGRYNEQFF. The DNA of the CDR3 is TGTGCCAGCAGTGAAACAGGGACAGGCCGATACAATGAGCAGTTCTTC. This chain links TRBV2 with TRBJ2-1; 8 nucleotides match TRBD1. The CDR3 sequence is 16 residues long. V trimming: 2 bases; J trimming: 4 bases; junction bases outside the gene matches: 7. The V gene's germline CDR1 is SNHLY and CDR2 FYNNEI. The full variable domain, its missing parts supplied by reference TRBV2 and TRBJ2-1, is EPEVTQTPSHQVTQMGQEVILRCVPISNHLYFYWYRQILGQKVEFLVSFYNNEISEKSEIFDDQFSVERPDGSNFTLKIRSTKLEDSAMYFCASSETGTGRYNEQFFGPGTRLTVL.

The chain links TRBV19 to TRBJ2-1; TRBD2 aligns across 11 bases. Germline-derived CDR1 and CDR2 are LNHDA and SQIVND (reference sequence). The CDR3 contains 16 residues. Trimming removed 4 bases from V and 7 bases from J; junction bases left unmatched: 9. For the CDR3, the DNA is TGTGCCAGTAGTAGGCCCCTAGCGGGAGGCGGGAATGAGCAGTTCTTC. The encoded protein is CASSRPLAGGGNEQFF.

The CDR3 loop is CSASHSFTDTQYF. CDR3 DNA sequence: TGCAGTGCTAGTCACAGTTTCACAGATACGCAGTATTTT. This chain uses TRBV20-1 with TRBJ2-3; D not certain. Germline loops: CDR1 DFQATT, CDR2 SNEGSKA (reference sequence). V was shortened by 3 bases and J by 2 bases, with 9 bases between the two germline ends. The length of the CDR3 is 13 residues.

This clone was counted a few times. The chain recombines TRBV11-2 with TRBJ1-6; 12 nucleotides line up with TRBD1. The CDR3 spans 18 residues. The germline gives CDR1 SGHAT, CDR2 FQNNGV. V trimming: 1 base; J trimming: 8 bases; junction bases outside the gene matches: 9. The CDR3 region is CASSLGGRDRGLDSPLHF. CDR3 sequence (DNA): TGTGCCAGCAGCTTAGGGGGCCGGGACAGGGGGCTGGATTCACCCCTCCACTTT.

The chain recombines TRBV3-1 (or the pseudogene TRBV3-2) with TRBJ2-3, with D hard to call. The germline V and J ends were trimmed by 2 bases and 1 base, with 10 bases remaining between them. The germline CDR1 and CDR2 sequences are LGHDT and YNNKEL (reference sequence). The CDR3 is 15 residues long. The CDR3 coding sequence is TGTGCCAGCAGCCAATTCTCCCAGGGCACAGATACGCAGTATTTT. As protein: CASSQFSQGTDTQYF.

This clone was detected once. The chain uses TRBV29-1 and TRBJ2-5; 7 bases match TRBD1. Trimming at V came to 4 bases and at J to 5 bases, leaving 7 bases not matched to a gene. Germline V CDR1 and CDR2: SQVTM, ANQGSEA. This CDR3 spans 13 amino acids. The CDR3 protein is CSVARGRDETQYF. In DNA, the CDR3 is TGCAGCGTTGCGAGGGGGCGCGACGAGACCCAGTACTTC.

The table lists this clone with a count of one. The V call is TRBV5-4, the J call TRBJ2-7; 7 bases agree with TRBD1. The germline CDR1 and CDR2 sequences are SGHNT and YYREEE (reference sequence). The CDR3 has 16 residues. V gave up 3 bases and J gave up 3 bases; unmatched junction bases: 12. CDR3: CASSSRGGRSDYEQYF. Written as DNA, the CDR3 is TGTGCCAGCAGCTCCCGAGGGGGCAGGTCGGACTACGAGCAGTACTTC.

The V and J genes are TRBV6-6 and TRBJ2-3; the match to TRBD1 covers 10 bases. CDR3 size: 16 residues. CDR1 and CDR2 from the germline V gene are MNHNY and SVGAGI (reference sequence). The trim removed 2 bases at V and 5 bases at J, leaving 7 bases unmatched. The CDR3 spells CASSYGQGESGDTQYF. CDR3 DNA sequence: TGTGCCAGCAGTTACGGACAGGGGGAGTCCGGAGATACGCAGTATTTT.

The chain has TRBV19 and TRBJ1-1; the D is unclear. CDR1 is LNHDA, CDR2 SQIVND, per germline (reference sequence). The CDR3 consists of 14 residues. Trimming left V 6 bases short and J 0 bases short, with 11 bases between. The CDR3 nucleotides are TGTGCCAGTAGGGTCAGGCACATGAACACTGAAGCTTTCTTT. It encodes CASRVRHMNTEAFF.

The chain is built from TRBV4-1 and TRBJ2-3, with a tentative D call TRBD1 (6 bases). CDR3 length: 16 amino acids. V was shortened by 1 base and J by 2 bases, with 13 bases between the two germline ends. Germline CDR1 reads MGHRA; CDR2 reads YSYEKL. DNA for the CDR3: TGCGCCAGCAGCCAAGCCCGGGACACATACACAGATACGCAGTATTTT. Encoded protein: CASSQARDTYTDTQYF.

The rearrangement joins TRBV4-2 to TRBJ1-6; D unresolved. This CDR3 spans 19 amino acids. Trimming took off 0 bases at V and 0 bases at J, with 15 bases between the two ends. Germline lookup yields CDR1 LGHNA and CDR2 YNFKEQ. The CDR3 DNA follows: TGTGCCAGCAGCCAAGAACTACAACTTCAGAGCTCCTATAATTCACCCCTCCACTTT. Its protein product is CASSQELQLQSSYNSPLHF.

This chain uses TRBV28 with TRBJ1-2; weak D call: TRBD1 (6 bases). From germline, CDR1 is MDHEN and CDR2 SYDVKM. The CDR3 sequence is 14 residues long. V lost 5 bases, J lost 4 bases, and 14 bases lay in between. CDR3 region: CASSPGHGPYGYTF. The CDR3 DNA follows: TGTGCCAGCAGTCCGGGACATGGGCCCTATGGCTACACCTTC.

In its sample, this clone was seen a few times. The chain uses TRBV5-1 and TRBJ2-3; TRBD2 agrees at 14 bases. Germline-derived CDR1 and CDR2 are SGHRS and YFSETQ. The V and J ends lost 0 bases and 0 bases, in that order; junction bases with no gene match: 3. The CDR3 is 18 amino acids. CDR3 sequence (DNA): TGCGCCAGCAGCTTGGTCGGGACTAGCGGGAGAAGCACAGATACGCAGTATTTT. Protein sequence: CASSLVGTSGRSTDTQYF.

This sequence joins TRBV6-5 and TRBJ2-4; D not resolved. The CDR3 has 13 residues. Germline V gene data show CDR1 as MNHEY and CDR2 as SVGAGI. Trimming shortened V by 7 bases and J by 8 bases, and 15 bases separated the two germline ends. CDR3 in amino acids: CASKTHSADIQYF. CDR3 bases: TGTGCCAGCAAAACTCACAGTGCCGACATTCAGTACTTC.